The 21 T cell receptor beta chains listed next were all sequenced from one sample in a study of blood T cell repertoires in COVID-19. Profiled with immunoSEQ multiplex PCR; TCRdb holds only in-frame clones, not every one. The table includes over 45,000 clones, about 86% detected once. Input material: peripheral blood. Source of these receptors: a woman of 80 years or more with active or convalescent COVID-19.

V usage is TRBV4-3 and J usage is TRBJ1-3; D not resolved. Germline loops: CDR1 LGHNA, CDR2 YSLEER. V lost 4 bases, J lost 4 bases, and 8 bases lay in between. The CDR3 loop spans 13 amino acids. The CDR3 bases are TGCGCCAGCAGCCTCTTTAGCGGAAACACCATATATTTT. This encodes CASSLFSGNTIYF.

This chain connects TRBV7-7 to TRBJ1-5, with D uncertain. Looked up from germline, CDR1 is SSHAT and CDR2 is FNYEAQ (reference sequence). Trimming removed 1 base from V and 8 bases from J, with 36 bases in between. This CDR3 spans 22 amino acids. The CDR3 sequence: CASSLGPAFPGRFLAGHEPQHF. In nucleotides, the CDR3 is TGTGCCAGCAGCTTAGGTCCTGCTTTTCCCGGGCGATTTCTTGCGGGTCACGAGCCCCAGCATTTT. The whole variable domain, filled in from reference TRBV7-7 and TRBJ1-5, reads GAGVSQSPRYKVTKRGQDVTLRCDPISSHATLYWYQQALGQGPEFLTYFNYEAQPDKSGLPSDRFSAERPEGSISTLTIQRTEQRDSAMYRCASSLGPAFPGRFLAGHEPQHFGDGTRLSIL.

The CDR3 spells CASSMLGQSNQPQHF. The CDR3 DNA reads TGTGCCAGCAGCATGCTGGGACAGTCGAATCAGCCCCAGCATTTT. The chain has TRBV6-5 and TRBJ1-5; TRBD1 agrees at 7 bases. J was trimmed by 4 bases and V by 6 bases; bases with no gene match: 9. CDR1 is MNHEY and CDR2 is SVGAGI in the germline V gene. The CDR3 loop spans 15 amino acids.

V gene TRBV6-1 combines with J gene TRBJ2-1, with 10 bases aligning to TRBD2. V was clipped by 4 bases and J by 8 bases; unmatched bases: 5. The CDR3 has 14 residues. CDR1 is MNHNS and CDR2 is SASEGT in the germline V gene. For the CDR3, the DNA is TGTGCCAGCAGTGTAGCGGGGGGAGTCTATGAGCAGTTCTTC. Residues: CASSVAGGVYEQFF.

This clone was detected only once. V usage is TRBV19 and J usage is TRBJ1-2; D is ambiguous. The CDR3 consists of 14 residues. V gave up 7 bases and J gave up 4 bases, with 16 bases separating them. Germline CDR1 reads LNHDA; CDR2 reads SQIVND (reference sequence). In nucleotides, the CDR3 is TGTGCCAGTAAACCCGGTCGGAGTTCCTATGGCTACACCTTC. It translates to CASKPGRSSYGYTF.

This chain links TRBV11-2 with TRBJ2-3; TRBD1 aligns across 12 bases. The length of the CDR3 is 17 residues. Germline V gives CDR1 SGHAT, CDR2 FQNNGV. The ends lost 0 bases at V and 4 bases at J; junction bases unmatched: 5. The CDR3 DNA is TGTGCCAGCAGCTTAGATCCGGGACAGGGGGCCTCAGATACGCAGTATTTT. Translation: CASSLDPGQGASDTQYF.

The rearrangement links TRBV19 to TRBJ1-1, with a weak D call TRBD1 (5 bases). Looked up from germline, CDR1 is LNHDA and CDR2 is SQIVND (reference sequence). V dropped 2 bases and J dropped 6 bases, with 19 bases sitting between them. The CDR3 covers 16 residues. DNA for the CDR3: TGTGCCAGTAGTATATCATCTGGGGGGTGGAGGGCTGAAGCTTTCTTT. Its translation: CASSISSGGWRAEAFF. The full variable domain, with the rest looked up from reference TRBV19 and TRBJ1-1, is DGGITQSPKYLFRKEGQNVTLSCEQNLNHDAMYWYRQDPGQGLRLIYYSQIVNDFQKGDIAEGYSVSREKKESFPLTVTSAQKNPTAFYLCASSISSGGWRAEAFFGQGTRLTVV.

This chain joins TRBV11-2 and TRBJ2-1; 15 bases fit TRBD2. Trimming took 1 base from V and 8 from J; bases not matched to a gene: 9. Germline V gene lookup returns CDR1 SGHAT and CDR2 FQNNGV. This CDR3 contains 18 residues. For the CDR3, the DNA is TGTGCCAGCAGCTTAGTACCTCGGACTAGCGGGGGGGGAGATGAGCAGTTCTTC. Protein product: CASSLVPRTSGGGDEQFF.

The chain employs TRBV5-4 and TRBJ2-5; D is possibly TRBD2 (6 bases). The V gene's germline CDR1 is SGHNT and CDR2 YYREEE (reference sequence). V dropped 4 bases and J dropped 5 bases, with 18 bases sitting between them. The CDR3 sequence is 15 residues long. The CDR3 DNA sequence: TGTGCCAGCAGCCCGCGGGACTCACTGGGGGAGACCCAGTACTTC. This encodes CASSPRDSLGETQYF.

The chain employs TRBV28 and TRBJ1-1, with 7 bases that match TRBD1. With V trimmed by 5 bases and J by 0 bases, 0 bases remained unmatched. Germline V gives CDR1 MDHEN, CDR2 SYDVKM. There are 13 residues in the CDR3. This chain's CDR3 is CASSDRVNTEAFF. The CDR3 DNA reads as TGTGCCAGCAGTGACAGGGTGAACACTGAAGCTTTCTTT.

This clone came up a few times. The chain employs TRBV7-2 and TRBJ2-7, with a weak D call TRBD2 (6 bases). In germline, CDR1 is SGHTA, CDR2 FQGNSA. The CDR3 sequence is 13 residues long. V was pared by 3 bases and J by 3 bases, with 9 bases between. CDR3 region: CASSLGGYYEQYF. In DNA form, the CDR3 reads TGTGCCAGCAGCTTGGGGGGTTACTACGAGCAGTACTTC.

This clone appeared once. CDR3 DNA: TGTGCCAGTAGGGACGGGGGGACGAACACCGGGGAGCTGTTTTTT. This gives the protein CASRDGGTNTGELFF. The rearrangement links TRBV19 to TRBJ2-2, with 7 nucleotides matching TRBD2. Germline V gene sequence: CDR1 LNHDA, CDR2 SQIVND (reference sequence). The CDR3 extends over 15 amino acids. V lost 6 bases and J lost 0; bases outside the gene matches: 4.

CDR3 in amino acids: CASSMTGTEAFF. CDR3 sequence (DNA): TGTGCCAGCAGTATGACGGGGACTGAAGCTTTCTTT. This chain links TRBV12-3 or TRBV12-4 with TRBJ1-1; D gene unclear. The CDR3 sequence is 12 residues long. Deletions cut 5 bases from V and 5 bases from J, with 9 bases between.

V gene TRBV3-1 (or the pseudogene TRBV3-2) combines with J gene TRBJ1-6; 8 bases are a match to TRBD1. CDR1 and CDR2 (germline): LGHDT, YNNKEL (reference sequence). V dropped 5 bases and J dropped 6; count of bases not matched to a gene: 6. This CDR3 has 15 residues. DNA of the CDR3: TGTGCCAGCAGCGGTTCGACAGGGGTTAATTCACCCCTCCACTTT. Protein: CASSGSTGVNSPLHF.

V gene TRBV6-5 combines with J gene TRBJ2-1, with 8 bases lining up with TRBD1. This CDR3 comprises 14 residues. Germline V CDR1 and CDR2: MNHEY, SVGAGI. V lost 5 bases to trimming and J lost 6 bases; unmatched junction nucleotides: 6. This CDR3 is CASSPGQASNEQFF. The CDR3 DNA reads as TGTGCCAGCAGTCCGGGACAGGCCTCCAATGAGCAGTTCTTC.

The genes are TRBV28 and TRBJ2-7; D not certain. Trimming stripped 2 bases from V and 3 bases from J, with 8 bases between. CDR3 length equals 13 residues. CDR1 MDHEN and CDR2 SYDVKM come from the germline V gene. The CDR3 region is CASSLPIRYEQYF. The CDR3 region has the DNA TGTGCCAGCAGTTTACCTATCCGCTACGAGCAGTACTTC.

V gene TRBV25-1 combines with J gene TRBJ1-5; possibly TRBD1 for D (5 bases). V shed 6 bases and J shed 3 bases, with 12 bases lying between them. Germline V CDR1 and CDR2: MGHDK, SYGVNS. The CDR3 totals 14 residues. DNA of the CDR3: TGTGCCAGCAGCACCGGGGGGACCAATCAGCCCCAGCATTTT. Protein product: CASSTGGTNQPQHF.

The chain employs TRBV27 and TRBJ1-3; TRBD1 is a possible D gene (6 bases). The germline V gene encodes CDR1 MNHEY and CDR2 SMNVEV (reference sequence). Trimming shortened V by 6 bases and J by 4 bases, and 13 bases separated the two germline ends. This CDR3 has 14 residues. Written as DNA, the CDR3 is TGTGCCAGCAGAGAACAGGGCCCCGGAAACACCATATATTTT. This encodes CASREQGPGNTIYF.

J is TRBJ2-1 and V is TRBV5-4; TRBD1 matches 12 bases. Germline V gives CDR1 SGHNT, CDR2 YYREEE (reference sequence). The trim removed 1 base at V and 7 bases at J, leaving 6 bases unmatched. The CDR3 is 16 amino acids. Written as DNA, the CDR3 is TGTGCCAGCAGCTTGCCGGGGACAGGGGGCATGAATGAGCAGTTCTTC. Translating gives CASSLPGTGGMNEQFF.

J is TRBJ1-2 and V is TRBV19; D uncertain. The V end was cut by 3 bases, the J end by 5 bases, with 10 bases between. Per germline, CDR1 LNHDA and CDR2 SQIVND (reference sequence). This CDR3 region has 13 residues. CDR3: CASSMPPDYGYTF. The CDR3 coding sequence is TGTGCCAGTAGTATGCCCCCAGATTATGGCTACACCTTC.

This clone appeared once. This chain uses TRBV5-4 with TRBJ1-1; 8 positions agree with TRBD1. Germline V gene lookup returns CDR1 SGHNT and CDR2 YYREEE (reference sequence). V lost 4 bases and J lost 6; bases outside the gene matches: 8. This CDR3 region has 14 residues. CDR3 amino acids: CASSTGQGEAEAFF. The CDR3 bases are TGTGCCAGCAGCACAGGACAGGGTGAGGCTGAAGCTTTCTTT.